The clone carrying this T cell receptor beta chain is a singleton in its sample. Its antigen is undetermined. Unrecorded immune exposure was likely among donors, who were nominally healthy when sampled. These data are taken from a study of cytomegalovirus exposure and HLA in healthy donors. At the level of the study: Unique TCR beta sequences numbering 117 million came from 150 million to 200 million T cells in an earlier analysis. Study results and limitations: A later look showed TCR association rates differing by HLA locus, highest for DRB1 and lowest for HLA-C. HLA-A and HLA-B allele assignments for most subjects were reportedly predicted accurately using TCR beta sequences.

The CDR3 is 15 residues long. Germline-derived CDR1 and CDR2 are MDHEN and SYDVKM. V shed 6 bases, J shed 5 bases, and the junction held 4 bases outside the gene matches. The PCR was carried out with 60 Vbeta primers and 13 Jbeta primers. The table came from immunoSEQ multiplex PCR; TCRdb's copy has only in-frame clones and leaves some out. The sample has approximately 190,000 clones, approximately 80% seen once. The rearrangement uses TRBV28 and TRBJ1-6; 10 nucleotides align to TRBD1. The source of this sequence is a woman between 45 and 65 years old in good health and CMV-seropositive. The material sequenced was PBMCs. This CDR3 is CASSWGTGDNSPLHF. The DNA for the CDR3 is TGTGCCAGCAGCTGGGGGACAGGGGATAATTCACCCCTCCACTTT.